This T cell receptor (beta chain) was retrieved from a study of CD8 T cells in Susac syndrome. Germline V lookup: CDR1 ENHRY, CDR2 SYGVKD. The ends were cut back, 5 bases at V and 4 bases at J, with 4 bases in the middle. The CDR3 consists of 11 residues. Random hexamers primed reverse transcription of about 0.5 to 1 ug RNA. TCRdb passed the immunoSEQ multiplex PCR reads through MiXCR, listing each CDR3 protein once. The repertoire holds about 190,000 distinct CDR3 sequences, with approximately 95% as singletons. This TCR derives from a human donor with Susac syndrome. The specimen sequenced was CD4+ T cells from PBMCs. The J gene is TRBJ2-3, the V gene TRBV10-3; the D is unclear. The CDR3 sequence: CAISKADTQYF. CDR3 bases: TGTGCCATCAGTAAGGCAGATACGCAGTATTTT.